These 5 T cell receptor beta chains share one sample of origin, sequenced in a study of monozygotic twins with inflammatory bowel disease. TCRdb derives one entry per CDR3 protein from the 5' RACE reads, leaving out DNA. Its table lists some 450,000 distinct CDR3 sequences. The sequenced material came from blood. Every receptor here comes from a human donor with ulcerative colitis or Crohn's disease, or a healthy co-twin of an affected twin (not recorded which).

The chain uses TRBV7-3 and TRBJ2-2; the TRBD1 assignment by TCRdb is unverifiable without DNA. The germline V gene encodes CDR1 SGHTA and CDR2 FQGTGA. This CDR3 region has 14 residues. The CDR3 sequence: CASSLTFGGGELFF. The whole variable domain, remainder taken from reference TRBV7-3 and TRBJ2-2, is GAGVSQTPSNKVTEKGKYVELRCDPISGHTALYWYRQSLGQGPEFLIYFQGTGAADDSGLPNDRFFAVRPEGSVSTLKIQRTERGDSAVYLCASSLTFGGGELFFGEGSRLTVL.

This chain uses TRBV7-2 with TRBJ1-1; checking the TCRdb D call of TRBD1 is not possible without DNA. Per germline, CDR1 SGHTA and CDR2 FQGNSA. This CDR3 comprises 17 residues. CDR3 protein: CASSLGFTGGSNTEAFF.

The rearrangement links TRBV5-1 to TRBJ1-3; checking the TCRdb D call of TRBD1 is not possible without DNA. The CDR3 consists of 14 residues. Germline V gives CDR1 SGHRS, CDR2 YFSETQ. The CDR3 loop reads CASSAGDSGNTIYF.

The V call is TRBV7-8, the J call TRBJ2-1; with no DNA, the TCRdb D assignment of TRBD2 cannot be verified. From germline, CDR1 is SGHVS and CDR2 FQNEAQ. This CDR3 is built from 16 residues. The CDR3: CASSITSVIPYNEQFF.

The V call is TRBV19, the J call TRBJ2-2; TCRdb proposes TRBD2, but this gene call is untestable without DNA. CDR3 length: 15 amino acids. Germline V gives CDR1 LNHDA, CDR2 SQIVND (reference sequence). The CDR3 protein is CATRRGNANTGELFF. Drawing the rest from reference TRBV19 and TRBJ2-2, the complete variable domain is DGGITQSPKYLFRKEGQNVTLSCEQNLNHDAMYWYRQDPGQGLRLIYYSQIVNDFQKGDIAEGYSVSREKKESFPLTVTSAQKNPTAFYLCATRRGNANTGELFFGEGSRLTVL.